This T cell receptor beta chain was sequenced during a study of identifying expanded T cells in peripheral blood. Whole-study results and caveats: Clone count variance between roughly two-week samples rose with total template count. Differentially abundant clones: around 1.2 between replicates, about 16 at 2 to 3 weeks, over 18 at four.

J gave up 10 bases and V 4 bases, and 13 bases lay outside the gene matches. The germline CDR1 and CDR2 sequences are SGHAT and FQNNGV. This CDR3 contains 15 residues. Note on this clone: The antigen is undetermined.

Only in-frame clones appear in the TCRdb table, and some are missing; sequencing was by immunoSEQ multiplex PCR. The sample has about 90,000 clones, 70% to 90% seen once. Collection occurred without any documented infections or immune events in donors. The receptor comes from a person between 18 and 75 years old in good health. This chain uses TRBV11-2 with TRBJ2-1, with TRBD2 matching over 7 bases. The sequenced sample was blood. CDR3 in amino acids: CASSSTTIAGREQFF. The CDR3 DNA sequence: TGTGCCAGCAGCTCAACAACCATAGCGGGTAGGGAGCAGTTCTTC.